The 19 T cell receptor beta chains listed next were all sequenced from one sample in a study of T-cell reconstitution after alpha-beta-depleted transplantation in children. Unique molecular identifiers were incorporated into the prepared TCRbeta library. MiXCR was run by TCRdb on the PCR reads, yielding one entry per CDR3 protein. The sample contains fewer than 250,000 distinct CDR3 sequences, approximately 8% of which appear only once. The sequencing used PBMCs, mostly from graft donor cells, collected 180 days after TCRalphabeta/CD19-depleted stem cell transplant. These receptors were obtained from a male patient under 18 who had a stem cell transplant for acute lymphoblastic leukemia, so the T cells may come from the graft donor.

This clonotype was seen repeatedly, ten times or more. The chain couples TRBV7-3 to TRBJ2-3; 8 nucleotides agree with TRBD1. Per the germline V gene, CDR1 is SGHTA and CDR2 is FQGTGA. After removal of 5 bases from V and 6 bases from J, the junction contained 4 bases not matched to a gene. The CDR3 runs to 13 residues. This CDR3 reads CASSRTGWDTQYF. The CDR3 coding sequence is TGTGCCAGCAGCCGGACAGGGTGGGATACGCAGTATTTT. The full variable domain, completed using reference TRBV7-3 and TRBJ2-3, is GAGVSQTPSNKVTEKGKYVELRCDPISGHTALYWYRQSLGQGPEFLIYFQGTGAADDSGLPNDRFFAVRPEGSVSTLKIQRTERGDSAVYLCASSRTGWDTQYFGPGTRLTVL.

This clonotype appeared many times. The rearrangement links TRBV5-5 to TRBJ1-2; the match to TRBD1 covers 7 bases. The CDR3 extends over 11 amino acids. Germline V lookup: CDR1 SGHKS, CDR2 YYEKEE (reference sequence). The DNA of the CDR3 is TGTGCTGGGGACAGTTTCTATGGCTACACCTTC. Its protein is CAGDSFYGYTF.

This clonotype was recorded many times. The V gene is TRBV20-1, the J gene TRBJ2-1; 7 bases fit TRBD2. There are 16 residues in the CDR3. Trimming took 3 bases from V and 7 from J; bases not matched to a gene: 15. CDR1 and CDR2 from the germline V gene are DFQATT and SNEGSKA (reference sequence). The CDR3 region is CSARPHGRSGSNEQFF. The CDR3 DNA reads as TGCAGTGCTAGGCCCCACGGGAGGAGTGGGAGTAATGAGCAGTTCTTC.

This clonotype was counted many times. This chain joins TRBV13 and TRBJ1-6, with D maybe TRBD1 (5 bases). The CDR3 runs 15 residues. The V and J ends lost 0 bases and 9 bases respectively, with 12 bases between them. Germline CDR1 PRHDT, CDR2 FYEKMQ (reference sequence). CDR3 bases: TGTGCCAGCAGCTTAGGGACGGGGGGATCTTCACCCCTCCACTTT. This translates into CASSLGTGGSSPLHF.

This clonotype was found many times. The rearrangement joins TRBV20-1 to TRBJ2-7; D gene uncertain. This CDR3 contains 11 residues. Trimming removed 1 base at V and 3 bases at J, with 4 bases between. The germline gives CDR1 DFQATT, CDR2 SNEGSKA (reference sequence). CDR3 bases: TGCAGTGCTAGAGGTCACTACGAGCAGTACTTC. Amino acids: CSARGHYEQYF.

There are many counts of this clonotype. This rearrangement joins TRBV12-3 or TRBV12-4 to TRBJ2-7; D gene unclear. The V end was cut by 2 bases, the J end by 0 bases, with 8 bases between. The CDR3 runs to 14 residues. As DNA, the CDR3 is TGTGCCAGCAGTTTACACCCGAGCTCCTACGAGCAGTACTTC. This gives the protein CASSLHPSSYEQYF.

This clonotype was recorded a few times. The DNA of the CDR3 is TGTGCCAGCAGCCAAGTTTACGGGGGACGTGAGAATTCACCCCTCCACTTT. Residues: CASSQVYGGRENSPLHF. This chain joins TRBV3-1 and TRBJ1-6; TRBD1 might be the D (5 bases). With 1 base removed from V and 7 bases from J, the gap between germline ends came to 17 bases. The CDR3 runs 17 residues. CDR1 is LGHDT and CDR2 is YNNKEL in the germline V gene (reference sequence).

This clonotype was seen repeatedly, ten times or more. This chain links TRBV7-3 with TRBJ2-5, with 7 positions matching TRBD1. Trimming took 4 bases from V and 3 from J; bases not matched to a gene: 14. The CDR3 has 17 amino acids. Germline CDR1 and CDR2: SGHTA and FQGTGA. The CDR3, as DNA: TGTGCCAGCAGCTCTCTTAGGCAGGGGGTCCGGGAAGAGACCCAGTACTTC. Amino acid sequence: CASSSLRQGVREETQYF.

This clonotype was detected ten times or more. The chain joins TRBV2 to TRBJ1-5; no firm D call. The CDR3 is made up of 13 amino acids. CDR1 and CDR2 from the germline V gene are SNHLY and FYNNEI. V shed 4 bases and J shed 5 bases, with 9 bases lying between them. CDR3 nucleotides: TGTGCCAGCAGTGCCGCGACCCATCAGCCCCAGCATTTT. This sequence encodes CASSAATHQPQHF.

In this sample, this clonotype turned up once. This may be a read error: a much more frequent sequence differs by one nucleotide. The DNA of the CDR3 is TGCGCCAGCAGCCGATCTAGCGCTGAAGAGACCCAGTACTTC. This encodes CASSRSSAEETQYF. This chain uses TRBV5-1 with TRBJ2-5; maybe TRBD2 (6 bases). The CDR3 length is 14 residues. The ends were cut back, 4 bases at V and 3 bases at J, with 13 bases in the middle. The germline gives CDR1 SGHRS, CDR2 YFSETQ.

Many counts were recorded for this clonotype. The V gene is TRBV10-3, the J gene TRBJ2-3; D not resolved. The CDR3 consists of 14 residues. From germline, CDR1 is ENHRY and CDR2 SYGVKD. Trimming pared 2 bases from V and 4 bases from J, leaving 10 bases between. The DNA of the CDR3 is TGTGCCATCAGTGAGGAGGCAGGACCAGATACGCAGTATTTT. Translated: CAISEEAGPDTQYF.

V gene TRBV7-9 combines with J gene TRBJ1-1; possible D gene TRBD1, 5 bases. The V end lost 5 bases, the J end lost 7 bases, and 14 bases lay between the germline ends. Germline CDR1 SEHNR, CDR2 FQNEAQ (reference sequence). The CDR3 consists of 13 residues. CDR3 DNA sequence: TGTGCCAGCAGCCGGGACCCCCGACGTGAAGCTTTCTTT. Encoded protein: CASSRDPRREAFF.

This clonotype was picked up many times. This sequence joins TRBV5-1 and TRBJ1-1; 8 bases map to TRBD1. With 1 base clipped from V and 5 bases from J, the junction kept 7 bases outside the gene matches. Per the germline V gene, CDR1 is SGHRS and CDR2 is YFSETQ. The CDR3 runs 15 residues. CDR3 region: CASSLLGQGGTEAFF. The CDR3 bases are TGCGCCAGCAGCTTGTTAGGACAGGGTGGGACTGAAGCTTTCTTT.

This clonotype was counted ten times or more. The CDR3 DNA reads as TGTGCCAGCAGTTTTACGGTTGGGGGTGCAGCCGGCTACACCTTC. The encoded protein is CASSFTVGGAAGYTF. This rearrangement joins TRBV12-3 or TRBV12-4 to TRBJ1-2, with D tentatively TRBD1 (5 bases). The CDR3 consists of 15 residues. Deletions cut 3 bases from V and 8 bases from J, with 19 bases between.

In this sample, this clonotype turned up many times. The chain recombines TRBV6-1 with TRBJ2-3; D remains unclear. Per the germline V gene, CDR1 is MNHNS and CDR2 is SASEGT. The CDR3 contains 13 residues. Trimming removed 7 bases at V and 0 bases at J, with 8 bases between. The CDR3 protein is CASNPDSTDTQYF. Here the CDR3 DNA reads TGTGCCAGCAACCCCGATAGCACAGATACGCAGTATTTT.

In its sample, this clonotype was seen many times. The chain couples TRBV12-3 or TRBV12-4 to TRBJ2-5; TRBD2 might be the D (6 bases). The CDR3 contains 13 residues. Trimming removed 5 bases from V and 0 bases from J, with 7 bases in between. Written as DNA, the CDR3 is TGTGCCAGCAGTCGGGACTACCAAGAGACCCAGTACTTC. Amino acids: CASSRDYQETQYF.

This clonotype was recorded at least ten times. The CDR3 sequence: CASSVGGFNTGELFF. CDR3 nucleotide sequence: TGTGCCAGCAGCGTAGGAGGGTTCAACACCGGGGAGCTGTTTTTT. The chain combines TRBV9 with TRBJ2-2; possible D gene TRBD2, 5 bases. This CDR3 comprises 15 residues. Germline CDR1 and CDR2: SGDLS and YYNGEE. Deletions cut 0 bases from V and 2 bases from J, with 8 bases between.

At least ten counts were recorded for this clonotype. The gene calls are TRBV27 and TRBJ2-1; D possibly uses TRBD1 or TRBD2 (5 bases each). Trimming left V 6 bases short and J 10 bases short, with 16 bases between. Germline CDR1 MNHEY, CDR2 SMNVEV (reference sequence). This CDR3 contains 13 residues. The CDR3 region is CASRRTGQLEQFF. The CDR3 coding sequence is TGTGCCAGCAGACGTACGGGGCAGCTAGAGCAGTTCTTC.

This clonotype occurred many times. V usage is TRBV7-2 and J usage is TRBJ1-2, with D maybe TRBD1 (6 bases). There are 12 residues in the CDR3. Trimming stripped 4 bases from V and 7 bases from J, with 10 bases between. Looked up from germline, CDR1 is SGHTA and CDR2 is FQGNSA. CDR3 amino acids: CASSSGAFGYTF. CDR3 bases: TGTGCCAGCAGCTCAGGGGCCTTTGGCTACACCTTC.